The rows below give T cell receptor beta chains drawn from one sample of a study of T cell repertoires in cytomegalovirus infection. Antigens of these TCRs are unknown. A single record per CDR3 protein comes from TCRdb applying MiXCR to the reads. The profile shows a few hundred thousand distinct CDR3 sequences, 40% of them singletons. The source was cultured PBMCs, collected from culture after CMV antigen stimulation. All receptors come from a human donor in good health (CMV status not recorded). Some clones in this sample may be carry-over from other donors' samples. The CDR3 runs from the conserved cysteine through the conserved F or W. D genes are given only for firm matches. Where a row states a size, it is once, few, many or the class of an expanded clone; other rows omit it.

d_call clone_size j_call cdr3_length v_call cdr3_aa cdr3_nt
- - TRBJ1-5 14 TRBV6-1 CASSRGQLYQPQHF TGTGCCAGCAGTCGAGGACAGCTTTATCAGCCCCAGCATTTT
TRBD1 few TRBJ2-1 14 TRBV11-3 CASSPGGWDNEQFF TGTGCCAGCAGCCCAGGGGGCTGGGACAATGAGCAGTTCTTC
- many TRBJ2-5 15 TRBV7-2 CASSTRGTEQETQYF TGTGCCAGCAGTACACGCGGGACAGAGCAAGAGACCCAGTACTTC
TRBD1 - TRBJ1-2 14 TRBV6-1 CASSEDRGAYGYTF TGTGCCAGCAGTGAGGACAGGGGCGCCTATGGCTACACCTTC
- - TRBJ1-6 13 TRBV4-2 CASSQGGDSPLHF TGTGCCAGCAGCCAAGGAGGGGATTCACCCCTCCACTTT
- - TRBJ2-7 15 TRBV10-3 CAISEGSVGSYEQYF TGTGCCATCAGTGAAGGGTCGGTCGGGTCCTACGAGCAGTACTTC
- few TRBJ1-2 15 TRBV6-5 CASMGGLSAYYGYTF TGTGCCAGCATGGGCGGGCTAAGCGCTTATTATGGCTACACCTTC
- - TRBJ2-7 16 TRBV12-3/TRBV12-4 CASSLAGWGSSYEQYF TGTGCCAGCAGTTTAGCGGGATGGGGCAGTTCCTACGAGCAGTACTTC
- few TRBJ2-3 14 TRBV7-2 CASSYASPGDTQYF TGTGCCAGCAGCTATGCCTCGCCCGGAGATACGCAGTATTTT
- few TRBJ1-5 15 TRBV7-9 CASTPGTQSNQPQHF TGTGCCAGCACACCCGGGACACAGAGCAATCAGCCCCAGCATTTT
- - TRBJ1-5 15 TRBV5-1 CASSPGGASNQPQHF TGCGCCAGCAGCCCCGGGGGGGCTAGCAATCAGCCCCAGCATTTT
TRBD1 - TRBJ2-1 14 TRBV7-2 CASSLGQALHEQFF TGTGCCAGCAGCTTGGGACAGGCGCTCCATGAGCAGTTCTTC
TRBD2 - TRBJ2-7 20 TRBV5-1 CASSLAAGGSGRLRSYEQYF TGCGCCAGCAGCTTGGCGGCGGGGGGGAGCGGGAGGCTCCGCTCCTACGAGCAGTACTTC
- - TRBJ2-6 14 TRBV28 CASNQNSGANVLTF TGTGCCAGCAACCAGAACTCTGGGGCCAACGTCCTGACTTTC
TRBD1 few TRBJ1-1 14 TRBV12-3/TRBV12-4 CASTQQGAGAEAFF TGTGCCAGCACCCAACAGGGGGCAGGGGCTGAAGCTTTCTTT
TRBD1 - TRBJ1-5 13 TRBV29-1 CSVEQGGGQPQHF TGCAGCGTGGAACAGGGGGGAGGGCAGCCCCAGCATTTT
TRBD2 - TRBJ2-5 12 TRBV5-1 CASQAGRETQYF TGCGCCAGCCAAGCGGGGCGCGAGACCCAGTACTTC
- - TRBJ2-1 12 TRBV5-4 CASSLWGNEQFF TGTGCCAGCAGCCTATGGGGGAATGAGCAGTTCTTC
- - TRBJ1-1 15 TRBV7-9 CASSPTTGGNTEAFF TGTGCCAGCAGCCCTACGACAGGCGGGAACACTGAAGCTTTCTTT
- few TRBJ2-7 13 TRBV10-3 CAISPQATYEQYF TGTGCCATCTCCCCGCAGGCGACCTACGAGCAGTACTTC
- - TRBJ2-5 18 TRBV7-2 CASSLFSPRSGPVGTQYF TGTGCCAGCAGCTTATTTTCCCCGCGGTCGGGGCCGGTGGGGACCCAGTACTTC
- - TRBJ1-1 13 TRBV7-9 CASSLGRPTEAFF TGTGCCAGCAGCCTCGGGCGTCCGACTGAAGCTTTCTTT
TRBD2 - TRBJ2-5 16 TRBV29-1 CSVESPTSGSRGAQYF TGCAGCGTTGAAAGTCCGACTAGCGGGAGCCGTGGGGCCCAGTACTTC
- - TRBJ1-5 14 TRBV19 CASKPDRIGQPQHF TGTGCCAGTAAACCGGACAGAATCGGTCAGCCCCAGCATTTT
TRBD2 - TRBJ2-1 14 TRBV6-6 CASTSGGGGNEQFF TGTGCCAGTACTAGCGGGGGGGGGGGCAATGAGCAGTTCTTC
TRBD2 - TRBJ2-1 18 TRBV7-9 CASSSGLAGGFSYNEQFF TGTGCCAGCAGCTCGGGACTAGCGGGAGGTTTCTCCTACAATGAGCAGTTCTTC